The 24 T cell receptor beta chains in this list originate from one sample, sequenced in a study of blood T cell repertoires in COVID-19. TCRdb keeps only in-frame clones here, not all; method: immunoSEQ multiplex PCR. The sample holds 120,000 or so clones; around 76% are singletons and the top ten take roughly 5%. Sequenced input: peripheral blood. The receptor source for this set is a man aged 55 to 70 with acute or convalescent COVID-19.

The chain employs TRBV5-1 and TRBJ2-5; the match to TRBD1 covers 7 bases. The CDR3 is made up of 16 amino acids. V lost 3 bases and J lost 5; bases outside the gene matches: 13. Germline V gives CDR1 SGHRS, CDR2 YFSETQ. The CDR3 DNA reads TGCGCCAGCAGCTCGCGGACAGGAACCTTCGCGGAGACCCAGTACTTC. As protein: CASSSRTGTFAETQYF.

The gene calls are TRBV14 and TRBJ1-5; D may be TRBD1 (6 bases). The CDR3 totals 16 residues. The germline V and J ends were trimmed by 2 bases and 3 bases, with 14 bases remaining between them. CDR1 is SGHDN, CDR2 FVKESK, per germline. CDR3 bases: TGTGCCAGCAGCCAAAGGGGGAGCGGCCCCAATCAGCCCCAGCATTTT. This encodes CASSQRGSGPNQPQHF.

V and J are TRBV18 and TRBJ2-7; TRBD1 agrees at 8 bases. CDR3 length: 13 amino acids. J gave up 5 bases and V 3 bases, and 3 bases lay outside the gene matches. In germline, CDR1 is KGHSH, CDR2 LQKENI. CDR3 coding DNA: TGTGCCAGCTCACCGGCAGGGGGCGACGAGCAGTACTTC. Residues: CASSPAGGDEQYF.

This clone has just one count. This rearrangement joins TRBV6-2 or TRBV6-3 to TRBJ2-7, with 9 positions matching TRBD1. This CDR3 is 17 amino acids long. V gave up 2 bases and J gave up 1 base; unmatched junction bases: 9. Germline assignment: CDR1 MNHEY and CDR2 SVGEGT. The CDR3 coding sequence is TGTGCCAGCAGTTACCCCGGGACAGGGCAAATATCCTACGAGCAGTACTTC. Translating it yields CASSYPGTGQISYEQYF.

The chain employs TRBV11-1 and TRBJ2-3, with TRBD2 matching over 11 bases. Germline CDR1 SGHAT, CDR2 FQDESV (reference sequence). Trimming at V came to 6 bases and at J to 3 bases, leaving 8 bases not matched to a gene. CDR3 length equals 16 residues. The CDR3 region is CASRPTSGRWTDTQYF. DNA for the CDR3: TGTGCCAGCAGGCCTACTAGCGGGAGATGGACAGATACGCAGTATTTT.

The V gene is TRBV9, the J gene TRBJ2-1; TRBD2 agrees at 13 bases. The V and J ends lost 3 bases and 7 bases, in that order; junction bases with no gene match: 4. Per germline, CDR1 SGDLS and CDR2 YYNGEE. This CDR3 is built from 15 residues. The CDR3 spells CASSGLAGGQNEQFF. CDR3 nucleotide sequence: TGTGCCAGCAGCGGACTAGCGGGGGGCCAAAATGAGCAGTTCTTC.

Details on this clone: The same CDR3 can be traced to other DNA sequences in this sample. The chain combines TRBV18 with TRBJ1-1, with TRBD1 as a possible D gene (5 bases). The CDR3 loop spans 14 amino acids. Trimming took off 2 bases at V and 1 base at J, with 8 bases between the two ends. CDR1 and CDR2 from the germline V gene are KGHSH and LQKENI. The CDR3 loop reads CASSPAGGNTEAFF. CDR3 in DNA: TGTGCCAGCTCACCAGCGGGGGGGAACACTGAAGCTTTCTTT.

This sequence joins TRBV27 and TRBJ2-2; TRBD2 aligns across 9 bases. Germline CDR1 reads MNHEY; CDR2 reads SMNVEV (reference sequence). The J segment lost 3 bases and the V segment lost 2 bases, leaving 4 bases of the junction unmatched. The CDR3 is 16 amino acids. The CDR3 is CASSLPAGGYTGELFF. The CDR3 DNA sequence: TGTGCCAGCAGTTTACCAGCGGGGGGATACACCGGGGAGCTGTTTTTT.

This clone was counted a few times. The chain is built from TRBV6-6 and TRBJ1-1, with D perhaps matching TRBD1 (6 bases). Germline loops: CDR1 MNHNY, CDR2 SVGAGI (reference sequence). V lost 5 bases and J 0 bases, leaving 13 bases between the germline ends. The CDR3 totals 15 residues. The CDR3 nucleotides are TGTGCCAGCAGTCCGTACAGGGAAGTGAACACTGAAGCTTTCTTT. Protein product: CASSPYREVNTEAFF.

This chain connects TRBV3-1 (or the pseudogene TRBV3-2) to TRBJ2-7; TRBD2 is a possible D gene (7 bases). The CDR3 length is 14 residues. CDR1 is LGHDT, CDR2 YNNKEL, per germline (reference sequence). V gave up 4 bases and J gave up 4 bases, with 14 bases separating them. The chain's CDR3 is CASSPWEGEYEQYF. CDR3 DNA sequence: TGTGCCAGCAGCCCCTGGGAGGGGGAGTACGAGCAGTACTTC.

V and J are TRBV27 and TRBJ1-2; TRBD1 aligns across 10 bases. The CDR3 has 11 amino acids. The junction had 0 bases not matched to a gene; V was cut back by 8 bases and J by 6 bases. Germline assignment: CDR1 MNHEY and CDR2 SMNVEV (reference sequence). CDR3 nucleotide sequence: TGTGCCAGCGGGACAGGGGATGGCTACACCTTC. The encoded protein is CASGTGDGYTF.

This clone has just one count. The chain uses TRBV5-1 and TRBJ2-1; 7 positions agree with TRBD2. V shed 4 bases, J shed 0 bases, and the junction held 4 bases outside the gene matches. The CDR3 spans 15 residues. Per germline, CDR1 SGHRS and CDR2 YFSETQ. The CDR3 is CASSRLASSYNEQFF. The DNA of the CDR3 is TGCGCCAGCAGCCGACTAGCAAGCTCCTACAATGAGCAGTTCTTC.

This clone was recorded a few times. V and J are TRBV5-6 and TRBJ1-2, with 10 bases fitting TRBD1. The V gene's germline CDR1 is SGHDT and CDR2 YYEEEE. The CDR3 is 14 residues long. V lost 4 bases, J lost 7 bases, and 7 bases stayed unmatched. The CDR3 loop is CASSQRQGAFGYTF. DNA of the CDR3: TGTGCCAGCAGCCAGAGACAGGGGGCTTTTGGCTACACCTTC.

The V call is TRBV5-1, the J call TRBJ2-5; no reliable D call. The length of the CDR3 is 15 residues. Per germline, CDR1 SGHRS and CDR2 YFSETQ. V was shortened by 0 bases and J by 3 bases, with 12 bases between the two germline ends. The CDR3 DNA reads as TGCGCCAGCAGCTTGGTGGGCCGGCCAGAAGAGACCCAGTACTTC. It is translated as CASSLVGRPEETQYF.

Here the CDR3 reads CASSLEGQGGTEAFF. In nucleotides, the CDR3 is TGTGCCAGCAGCTTAGAGGGACAGGGGGGGACTGAAGCTTTCTTT. The chain recombines TRBV7-8 with TRBJ1-1, with 11 bases fitting TRBD1. The germline gives CDR1 SGHVS, CDR2 FQNEAQ. J lost 5 bases, V lost 1 base, and 3 bases had no gene match. The CDR3 spans 15 residues.

This clone was seen more than once but under ten times. The rearrangement links TRBV19 to TRBJ2-7; 7 nucleotides match TRBD1. This CDR3 is built from 15 residues. V gave up 4 bases and J gave up 2 bases; unmatched junction bases: 8. CDR1 and CDR2 from the germline V gene are LNHDA and SQIVND (reference sequence). CDR3 coding DNA: TGTGCCAGTAGTAGGGGGACAGTTCATACCTACGAGCAGTACTTC. Residues: CASSRGTVHTYEQYF.

This chain connects TRBV5-1 to TRBJ1-6; 8 nucleotides match TRBD1. Germline CDR1 reads SGHRS; CDR2 reads YFSETQ. With 3 bases clipped from V and 10 bases from J, the junction kept 6 bases outside the gene matches. The CDR3 is 14 amino acids. The CDR3 here is CASSSTGDESPLHF. DNA of the CDR3: TGCGCCAGCAGCTCGACAGGGGACGAATCACCCCTCCACTTT.

This clone has just one count. The chain links TRBV10-2 to TRBJ2-2; 11 nucleotides align to TRBD2. Looked up from germline, CDR1 is WSHSY and CDR2 is SAAADI. V was clipped by 6 bases and J by 3 bases; unmatched bases: 12. The CDR3 sequence is 18 residues long. CDR3: CASSLRQGLAGHTGELFF. The CDR3 nucleotides read TGCGCCAGCAGCCTGAGGCAAGGACTAGCGGGCCACACCGGGGAGCTGTTTTTT.

The rearrangement uses TRBV7-9 and TRBJ2-7; 7 bases align to TRBD1. V lost 4 bases, J lost 3 bases, and 0 bases stayed unmatched. The CDR3 has 12 residues. Germline V gene lookup returns CDR1 SEHNR and CDR2 FQNEAQ (reference sequence). CDR3 sequence: CASSWTGYEQYF. In DNA form, the CDR3 reads TGTGCCAGCAGCTGGACAGGCTACGAGCAGTACTTC.

The chain has TRBV15 and TRBJ2-1; possible D gene TRBD2, 6 bases. V gave up 2 bases and J gave up 0 bases, with 14 bases separating them. The CDR3 sequence is 17 residues long. In germline, CDR1 is LNHNV, CDR2 YYDKDF (reference sequence). CDR3 loop: CATSRHSGSGSYNEQFF. The DNA for the CDR3 is TGTGCCACCAGCAGACATTCCGGGAGCGGCTCCTACAATGAGCAGTTCTTC.

The rearrangement links TRBV11-1 to TRBJ2-5; weak D call: TRBD2 (5 bases). CDR1 SGHAT and CDR2 FQDESV come from the germline V gene (reference sequence). Trimming shortened V by 4 bases and J by 0 bases, and 9 bases separated the two germline ends. This CDR3 has 14 amino acids. The CDR3 sequence: CASSSGLNQETQYF. DNA for the CDR3: TGTGCCAGCAGCTCCGGACTGAACCAAGAGACCCAGTACTTC. Looking up the rest from reference TRBV11-1 and TRBJ2-5 gives the full variable domain: EAEVAQSPRYKITEKSQAVAFWCDPISGHATLYWYRQILGQGPELLVQFQDESVVDDSQLPKDRFSAERLKGVDSTLKIQPAELGDSAMYLCASSSGLNQETQYFGPGTRLLVL.

The chain links TRBV11-2 to TRBJ2-7; D possibly corresponds to TRBD1 (5 bases). Germline V gene lookup returns CDR1 SGHAT and CDR2 FQNNGV. The CDR3 is 16 amino acids. Trimming cost V 2 bases and J 2 bases, with 16 bases left between them. The CDR3 DNA is TGTGCCAGCAGCTTAAATGTAGGGGCCGATCCCTACGAGCAGTACTTC. Amino acids: CASSLNVGADPYEQYF.

This clone occurred a few times. This chain links TRBV21-1 with TRBJ2-7; the table assigns TRBD1, which was not confirmed against the DNA. TRBV21-1 corresponds to a pseudogene. The CDR3 length is 15 residues. The CDR3 DNA reads TGTGCCAGTGGCCCCCTATCCGGGACAGGGGAGATCCAGTACTTC. It translates to CASGPLSGTGEIQYF.

This clone was detected a few times. The V gene is TRBV12-3 or TRBV12-4, the J gene TRBJ1-5; D is ambiguous. Trimming pared 6 bases from V and 5 bases from J, leaving 8 bases between. The length of the CDR3 is 12 residues. CDR3 coding DNA: TGTGCCAGCAGAGCAGGATATCAGCCCCAGCATTTT. The encoded protein is CASRAGYQPQHF.